This entry lists 17 T cell receptor beta chains sequenced from one sample in a study of long-term antiretroviral therapy in people with HIV. It was version v3.0 of the immunoSEQ assay that was run at survey level. TCRdb's copy holds only in-frame clones and misses some; the assay was immunoSEQ multiplex PCR. The table lists more than 45,000 clones, roughly 80% of them singletons, with more than 2.5% in the top ten. Sequencing used unsorted PBMCs, obtained 0.8 years after starting antiretroviral therapy. The receptors were sampled from a woman aged 18-29 years with HIV.

This chain links TRBV5-1 with TRBJ2-1; a weak D match, TRBD2 (6 bases). CDR1 is SGHRS, CDR2 YFSETQ, per germline. CDR3 size: 16 residues. V was cut by 1 base and J by 4 bases, with 15 bases left in between. CDR3 nucleotide sequence: TGCGCCAGCAGCTTGCCACTGGGGGGACCATACAATGAGCAGTTCTTC. This gives the protein CASSLPLGGPYNEQFF. Drawing the rest from reference TRBV5-1 and TRBJ2-1, the complete variable domain is KAGVTQTPRYLIKTRGQQVTLSCSPISGHRSVSWYQQTPGQGLQFLFEYFSETQRNKGNFPGRFSGRQFSNSRSEMNVSTLELGDSALYLCASSLPLGGPYNEQFFGPGTRLTVL.

V gene TRBV5-4 combines with J gene TRBJ2-2; tentatively, D is TRBD2 (5 bases). Germline CDR1 SGHNT, CDR2 YYREEE (reference sequence). This CDR3 comprises 15 residues. The V end lost 4 bases, the J end lost 2 bases, and 12 bases lay between the germline ends. The CDR3 DNA reads as TGTGCCAGCAGCCCGTTGACGGGAAACACCGGGGAGCTGTTTTTT. Protein sequence: CASSPLTGNTGELFF.

This clone appeared a few times. V usage is TRBV4-1 and J usage is TRBJ1-2; 7 nucleotides agree with TRBD1. The CDR3 extends over 14 amino acids. Germline V gene data show CDR1 as MGHRA and CDR2 as YSYEKL. V gave up 2 bases and J gave up 7 bases; unmatched junction bases: 7. The CDR3 loop is CASSQTRDSSGYTF. The CDR3 nucleotides are TGCGCCAGCAGCCAAACCCGGGACAGTAGTGGCTACACCTTC.

The chain couples TRBV29-1 to TRBJ2-2; D possibly matches TRBD1 or TRBD2 (5 bases each). The CDR3 sequence is 15 residues long. Germline V CDR1 and CDR2: SQVTM, ANQGSEA. Trimming pared 6 bases from V and 0 bases from J, leaving 14 bases between. The chain's CDR3 is CSVGPDTANTGELFF. The CDR3 DNA reads as TGCAGCGTGGGACCTGACACCGCGAACACCGGGGAGCTGTTTTTT.

This sequence joins TRBV6-5 and TRBJ2-3; D may be TRBD2 (6 bases). The V gene's germline CDR1 is MNHEY and CDR2 SVGAGI. The CDR3 is made up of 15 amino acids. V lost 3 bases, J lost 3 bases, and 13 bases lay in between. The CDR3 spells CASSYDGSSTDTQYF. The CDR3, as DNA: TGTGCCAGCAGTTATGACGGGAGTAGTACAGATACGCAGTATTTT.

The chain joins TRBV6-1 to TRBJ2-3, with 11 bases that match TRBD2. The CDR3 consists of 15 residues. J gave up 6 bases and V 2 bases, and 4 bases lay outside the gene matches. The V gene's germline CDR1 is MNHNS and CDR2 SASEGT. The CDR3 region has the DNA TGTGCCAGCAGTGAAACGACTAGCGGGGCGGATACGCAGTATTTT. As protein: CASSETTSGADTQYF.

V and J are TRBV28 and TRBJ2-1; tentative D call: TRBD1 (6 bases). The germline V and J ends were trimmed by 4 bases and 4 bases, with 14 bases remaining between them. The CDR3 has 15 residues. Per the germline V gene, CDR1 is MDHEN and CDR2 is SYDVKM. DNA for the CDR3: TGTGCCAGCAGTTCTACAGGGTACGGGTACAATGAGCAGTTCTTC. Its protein product is CASSSTGYGYNEQFF.

V is TRBV5-1 and J is TRBJ2-7; D tentatively reads TRBD1 or TRBD2 (5 bases each). Germline V gene data show CDR1 as SGHRS and CDR2 as YFSETQ. This CDR3 is 13 amino acids long. V was shortened by 7 bases and J by 6 bases, with 17 bases between the two germline ends. The CDR3 here is CASAWDGALEQYF. In DNA, the CDR3 is TGCGCCAGCGCTTGGGACGGCGCACTCGAGCAGTACTTC.

This clone showed up just once. The J gene is TRBJ2-7, the V gene TRBV4-2; a weak D match, TRBD2 (5 bases). CDR3 length equals 15 residues. Between the trimmed V and J ends, which lost 0 bases and 2 bases, there was a span of 11 bases. Germline V gives CDR1 LGHNA, CDR2 YNFKEQ. Written as DNA, the CDR3 is TGTGCCAGCAGCCAAGATCATGGGAGTACCTACGAGCAGTACTTC. Encoded protein: CASSQDHGSTYEQYF.

J is TRBJ2-1 and V is TRBV27; 8 nucleotides align to TRBD2. The CDR3 length is 16 residues. With 4 bases clipped from V and 6 bases from J, the junction kept 11 bases outside the gene matches. Germline V lookup: CDR1 MNHEY, CDR2 SMNVEV (reference sequence). The CDR3 is CASSSIISGRGNEQFF. DNA of the CDR3: TGTGCCAGCAGTTCCATCATCAGCGGGAGAGGCAATGAGCAGTTCTTC.

The chain links TRBV9 to TRBJ1-4, with TRBD1 matching 7 bases. Trimming at V came to 0 bases and at J to 3 bases, leaving 2 bases not matched to a gene. The CDR3 has 15 amino acids. Germline assignment: CDR1 SGDLS and CDR2 YYNGEE. This CDR3 is CASSVEGQPNEKLFF. CDR3 nucleotides: TGTGCCAGCAGCGTAGAGGGACAGCCTAATGAAAAACTGTTTTTT.

This clone occurred once. The V gene is TRBV7-6, the J gene TRBJ1-3; D is ambiguous. In germline, CDR1 is SGHVS, CDR2 FNYEAQ. Trimming shortened V by 5 bases and J by 2 bases, and 16 bases separated the two germline ends. CDR3 length: 16 amino acids. For the CDR3, the DNA is TGTGCCAGCAGCCGTAGTTGGGGTATAGCTGGAAACACCATATATTTT. It translates to CASSRSWGIAGNTIYF. Drawing the rest from reference TRBV7-6 and TRBJ1-3, the complete variable domain is GAGVSQSPRYKVTKRGQDVALRCDPISGHVSLYWYRQALGQGPEFLTYFNYEAQQDKSGLPNDRFSAERPEGSISTLTIQRTEQRDSAMYRCASSRSWGIAGNTIYFGEGSWLTVV.

This chain uses TRBV6-5 with TRBJ2-3, with 10 bases matching TRBD2. V dropped 5 bases and J dropped 2; count of bases not matched to a gene: 4. Germline CDR1 and CDR2: MNHEY and SVGAGI. The CDR3 loop spans 15 amino acids. CDR3 coding DNA: TGTGCCAGCAGTCTAGCGGGAGACATCACAGATACGCAGTATTTT. Protein sequence: CASSLAGDITDTQYF.

The rearrangement links TRBV15 to TRBJ2-7, with 7 bases fitting TRBD1. The CDR3 has 13 amino acids. The V gene's germline CDR1 is LNHNV and CDR2 YYDKDF (reference sequence). V was clipped by 2 bases and J by 4 bases; unmatched bases: 2. CDR3 coding DNA: TGTGCCACCAGCAGACCAGGGGGTTACGAGCAGTACTTC. Residues: CATSRPGGYEQYF.

The DNA for the CDR3 is TGTGCCAGCAGCTTATACAGAACCAGTGAGCAGTTCTTC. This sequence encodes CASSLYRTSEQFF. The genes are TRBV7-2 and TRBJ2-1, with D uncertain. The V gene lost 2 bases and the J gene lost 9 bases, with 11 bases spanning the gap. Per the germline V gene, CDR1 is SGHTA and CDR2 is FQGNSA. The CDR3 extends over 13 amino acids.

This clone was observed a handful of times. This rearrangement joins TRBV7-9 to TRBJ1-4, with 10 bases identical to TRBD1. The CDR3 consists of 15 residues. CDR1 and CDR2 from the germline V gene are SEHNR and FQNEAQ (reference sequence). J lost 8 bases, V lost 5 bases, and 8 bases had no gene match. The DNA of the CDR3 is TGTGCCAGCAGCCCGACGACAGGGGGCAAGGAAAAACTGTTTTTT. It is translated as CASSPTTGGKEKLFF. The full variable domain, rest sourced from reference TRBV7-9 and TRBJ1-4, is DTGVSQNPRHKITKRGQNVTFRCDPISEHNRLYWYRQTLGQGPEFLTYFQNEAQLEKSRLLSDRFSAERPKGSFSTLEIQRTEQGDSAMYLCASSPTTGGKEKLFFGSGTQLSVL.

The chain employs TRBV23-1 and TRBJ2-7; the D gene is possibly TRBD1 (6 bases). TRBV23-1 is an ORF, with its function uncertain. With 0 bases removed from V and 6 bases from J, the gap between germline ends came to 18 bases. The CDR3 is made up of 16 amino acids. CDR3 DNA: TGCGCCAGCAGTCAATCCGGGCCCAGGGGCTTGGTCGAGCAGTACTTC. Encoded protein: CASSQSGPRGLVEQYF.